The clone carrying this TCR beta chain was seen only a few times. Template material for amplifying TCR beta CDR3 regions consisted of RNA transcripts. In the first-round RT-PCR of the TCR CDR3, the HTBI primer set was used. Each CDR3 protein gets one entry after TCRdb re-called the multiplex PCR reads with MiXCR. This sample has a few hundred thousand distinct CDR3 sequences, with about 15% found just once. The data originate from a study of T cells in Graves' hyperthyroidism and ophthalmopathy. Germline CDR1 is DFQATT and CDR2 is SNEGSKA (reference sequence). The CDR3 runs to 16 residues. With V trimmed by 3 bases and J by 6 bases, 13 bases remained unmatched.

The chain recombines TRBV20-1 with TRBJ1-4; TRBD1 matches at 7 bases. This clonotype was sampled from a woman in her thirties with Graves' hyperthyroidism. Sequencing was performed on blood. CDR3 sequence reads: CSASTPPTGQDEKLFF. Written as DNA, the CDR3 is TGCAGTGCTAGTACCCCACCGACAGGGCAGGATGAAAAACTGTTTTTT.